The 28 T cell receptor beta chains listed next were all sequenced from one sample in a study of CD8 T cells in ankylosing spondylitis. MiXCR, run by TCRdb on the 5' RACE reads, gives a single entry per CDR3 protein. The top ten clones hold 2% to 3% of a sample with 200,000 to 300,000 distinct CDR3 sequences, over 9.5% of them seen once. What was sequenced was blood, either unsorted or a sorted T cell fraction (not recorded which). The source of these receptors is a male donor with ankylosing spondylitis or in good health (not recorded which).

This clonotype has at least ten counts. This chain uses TRBV7-9 with TRBJ2-7; 7 bases line up with TRBD1. CDR3 length: 14 amino acids. The trim removed 5 bases at V and 5 bases at J, leaving 9 bases unmatched. Germline V gene sequence: CDR1 SEHNR, CDR2 FQNEAQ (reference sequence). Here the CDR3 DNA reads TGTGCCAGCAGCCTCCGGGACAGATTCAACGAGCAGTACTTC. It codes for CASSLRDRFNEQYF.

This clonotype appeared many times. V is TRBV7-9 and J is TRBJ1-4, with 7 bases identical to TRBD1. The CDR3 is 17 amino acids. V shed 3 bases, J shed 8 bases, and the junction held 15 bases outside the gene matches. CDR1 and CDR2 from the germline V gene are SEHNR and FQNEAQ (reference sequence). In DNA, the CDR3 is TGTGCCAGCAGCTTTAGAATCTCCGGGACAGAACAAGAAAAACTGTTTTTT. Its protein product is CASSFRISGTEQEKLFF.

In regard to this clonotype: Since a much larger clone is just one base distant, this may be a read error. The CDR3 nucleotides read TGCGCCAGCAGTGGGGACAATCTGATGAACACTGAAGCTTTCTTT. It yields the protein CASSGDNLMNTEAFF. The rearrangement uses TRBV10-1 and TRBJ1-1, with D maybe TRBD1 (6 bases). Germline CDR1 is WNHNN and CDR2 is SYGVQD (reference sequence). The CDR3 contains 15 residues. The germline V and J ends were trimmed by 4 bases and 0 bases, with 12 bases remaining between them.

This clonotype was recorded many times. The chain uses TRBV11-2 and TRBJ2-3, with D maybe TRBD1 (6 bases). The CDR3 is 14 amino acids. Trimming shortened V by 4 bases and J by 1 base, and 9 bases separated the two germline ends. From germline, CDR1 is SGHAT and CDR2 FQNNGV. The CDR3 region is CASSSGAGTDTQYF. CDR3 coding DNA: TGTGCCAGCAGCTCAGGGGCAGGCACAGATACGCAGTATTTT.

V is TRBV3-1 and J is TRBJ2-7, with D perhaps assigned TRBD1 or TRBD2 (5 bases each). The germline V and J ends were trimmed by 0 bases and 5 bases, with 14 bases remaining between them. The CDR3 runs to 15 residues. Germline V gene data show CDR1 as LGHDT and CDR2 as YNNKEL (reference sequence). The CDR3 DNA sequence: TGTGCCAGCAGCCAAGAGGGGACCCCGGTCCACGAGCAGTACTTC. The encoded protein is CASSQEGTPVHEQYF.

The gene calls are TRBV7-9 and TRBJ2-7, with D possibly being TRBD2 (5 bases). The CDR3 extends over 14 amino acids. Trimming cost V 8 bases and J 3 bases, with 17 bases left between them. Germline CDR1 SEHNR, CDR2 FQNEAQ (reference sequence). CDR3 sequence: CASSYERDNYEQYF. In DNA, the CDR3 is TGTGCCAGCTCCTATGAGAGGGATAACTACGAGCAGTACTTC.

The chain couples TRBV4-2 to TRBJ1-1, with D perhaps TRBD1 (5 bases). Germline V gene lookup returns CDR1 LGHNA and CDR2 YNFKEQ. V was shortened by 1 base and J by 3 bases, with 9 bases between the two germline ends. The CDR3 spans 14 residues. The CDR3 region has the DNA TGTGCCAGCAGCCAAGGGGGACGGGACACTGAAGCTTTCTTT. It encodes CASSQGGRDTEAFF.

This clonotype was seen many times. The J gene is TRBJ2-7, the V gene TRBV5-1, with 8 bases that match TRBD1. Germline V gene sequence: CDR1 SGHRS, CDR2 YFSETQ. This CDR3 is built from 14 residues. The V gene end was trimmed by 4 bases and the J gene end by 5 bases; junction bases not matched to a gene: 8. The CDR3: CASSIGQGVDEQYF. As DNA, the CDR3 is TGCGCCAGCAGCATCGGACAGGGAGTGGACGAGCAGTACTTC.

This clonotype was detected many times. CDR3 sequence (DNA): TGTGCCAGCACCAAGACGGCCCCCCAAAACATTCAGTACTTC. Translation: CASTKTAPQNIQYF. V usage is TRBV12-3 or TRBV12-4 and J usage is TRBJ2-4; D call uncertain. Trimming pared 7 bases from V and 5 bases from J, leaving 15 bases between. The CDR3 has 14 residues.

The table lists this clonotype with many counts. The chain combines TRBV7-6 with TRBJ2-2, with D possibly being TRBD1 (6 bases). Germline-derived CDR1 and CDR2 are SGHVS and FNYEAQ. The ends were cut back, 3 bases at V and 0 bases at J, with 11 bases in the middle. The CDR3 runs to 16 residues. In nucleotides, the CDR3 is TGTGCCAGCAGCTTCGCACAGGGTCCGAACACCGGGGAGCTGTTTTTT. As protein: CASSFAQGPNTGELFF.

As to this clonotype: A much larger clone differs from this one at a single base, so this may be a read error. This sequence joins TRBV7-9 and TRBJ2-7, with unresolved D. Germline CDR1 SEHNR, CDR2 FQNEAQ (reference sequence). CDR3 length equals 13 residues. The ends were cut back, 6 bases at V and 4 bases at J, with 13 bases in the middle. CDR3 residues: CASSKKQWYEQYF. As DNA, the CDR3 is TGTGCCAGCAGTAAAAAGCAGTGGTACGAGCAGTACTTC.

This clonotype came up many times. The chain uses TRBV30 and TRBJ1-1; D remains unclear. Germline CDR1 reads GTSNPN; CDR2 reads SVGIG (reference sequence). Trimming took 0 bases from V and 3 from J, leaving 14 bases between them. CDR3 length: 15 amino acids. The chain's CDR3 is CAWSVSWGGYTEAFF. CDR3 nucleotide sequence: TGTGCCTGGAGTGTATCTTGGGGTGGCTACACTGAAGCTTTCTTT.

The chain is built from TRBV7-9 and TRBJ1-4; maybe TRBD1 (6 bases). The CDR3 length is 15 residues. V lost 4 bases and J 8 bases, leaving 17 bases between the germline ends. Germline lookup yields CDR1 SEHNR and CDR2 FQNEAQ (reference sequence). The DNA of the CDR3 is TGTGCCAGCAGCTCTTGGACAAGGGGGGACGAAAAACTGTTTTTT. Its translation: CASSSWTRGDEKLFF.

This clonotype has only a few counts. A much larger clone sits a single nucleotide away, making a read error possible. The V and J genes are TRBV7-2 and TRBJ2-2, with unresolved D. This CDR3 region has 12 residues. CDR1 and CDR2 from the germline V gene are SGHTA and FQGNSA. The germline V and J ends were trimmed by 5 bases and 4 bases, with 5 bases remaining between them. CDR3 coding DNA: TGTGCCAGCAGCCCATTCACCGGGGAGCTGTTTTTT. It is translated as CASSPFTGELFF.

This clonotype was counted ten times or more. V usage is TRBV10-3 and J usage is TRBJ2-1; possibly TRBD2 for D (5 bases). Germline-derived CDR1 and CDR2 are ENHRY and SYGVKD. The CDR3 has 13 residues. V was clipped by 10 bases and J by 9 bases, with 19 bases between them. CDR3 sequence (DNA): TGTGCCACAGGACTGGCTAGCCGGGGTGAGCAGTTCTTC. Its protein is CATGLASRGEQFF.

This clonotype came up many times. The chain employs TRBV2 and TRBJ2-1, with D perhaps matching TRBD1 or TRBD2 (5 bases each). CDR1 is SNHLY, CDR2 FYNNEI, per germline. The V end was cut by 2 bases, the J end by 0 bases, with 14 bases between. The CDR3 runs to 17 residues. The CDR3 DNA reads as TGTGCCAGCAGTGAACCGGGACCGCACAGCTCCTACAATGAGCAGTTCTTC. Its protein product is CASSEPGPHSSYNEQFF.

The V call is TRBV5-1, the J call TRBJ1-2, with 8 bases lining up with TRBD1. After removal of 3 bases from V and 3 bases from J, the junction contained 4 bases not matched to a gene. The V gene's germline CDR1 is SGHRS and CDR2 YFSETQ. This CDR3 region has 14 residues. The CDR3 DNA reads as TGCGCCAGCAGCTCCGCGACAGGGGACTATGGCTACACCTTC. This encodes CASSSATGDYGYTF.

To note about this clonotype: At one end the junction does not follow the germline gene, possibly because of a read error. The V call is TRBV3-1, the J call TRBJ2-3; D is possibly TRBD1 or TRBD2 (5 bases each). The CDR3 contains 17 residues. Germline CDR1 LGHDT, CDR2 YNNKEL (reference sequence). CDR3 amino acids: CATSKDWGSTRTGTQYF. Here the CDR3 DNA reads TGTGCCACCAGCAAAGATTGGGGGAGTACACGGACCGGTACGCAGTATTTT.

This clonotype was recorded many times. This chain joins TRBV3-1 and TRBJ2-4; TRBD2 agrees at 7 bases. The CDR3 sequence is 15 residues long. With 1 base clipped from V and 8 bases from J, the junction kept 8 bases outside the gene matches. Germline V gives CDR1 LGHDT, CDR2 YNNKEL (reference sequence). Here the CDR3 DNA reads TGTGCCAGCAGCCAAGCCGGGACTATGGGATACATTCAGTACTTC. This codes for CASSQAGTMGYIQYF.

A note on this clonotype: It may be a read error: a sequence one base away is much more abundant. V is TRBV20-1 and J is TRBJ2-2; 8 bases are shared with TRBD2. CDR3 length: 15 residues. Germline V lookup: CDR1 DFQATT, CDR2 SNEGSKA (reference sequence). CDR3 loop: CCARALAGNTGELFF. The DNA for the CDR3 is TGCTGTGCTAGAGCCCTAGCGGGGAACACCGGGGAGCTGTTTTTT.

The V gene is TRBV7-9, the J gene TRBJ1-4; tentative D call: TRBD1 (5 bases). The CDR3 sequence is 17 residues long. Germline lookup yields CDR1 SEHNR and CDR2 FQNEAQ (reference sequence). V lost 1 base to trimming and J lost 0 bases, with 12 bases between them. CDR3 in amino acids: CASSLGFTGATNEKLFF. CDR3 sequence (DNA): TGTGCCAGCAGCTTAGGGTTCACAGGTGCAACTAATGAAAAACTGTTTTTT.

In this sample, this clonotype turned up many times. V and J are TRBV9 and TRBJ2-7; possible D gene TRBD2, 5 bases. The germline gives CDR1 SGDLS, CDR2 YYNGEE. V lost 7 bases to trimming and J lost 3 bases, with 20 bases between them. The CDR3 contains 15 residues. This CDR3 is CASAPGPGTSYEQYF. The CDR3 coding sequence is TGTGCCAGCGCCCCCGGCCCGGGAACAAGCTACGAGCAGTACTTC.

The rearrangement links TRBV7-9 to TRBJ2-1, with D possibly matching TRBD1 (5 bases). V lost 2 bases and J 4 bases, leaving 15 bases between the germline ends. This CDR3 has 16 amino acids. From germline, CDR1 is SEHNR and CDR2 FQNEAQ (reference sequence). The CDR3 sequence is CASSLSPAGSYNEQFF. The CDR3 bases are TGTGCCAGCAGCTTATCTCCGGCAGGGTCTTACAATGAGCAGTTCTTC.

Remarks on this clonotype: A much larger clone differs from this one at a single base, so this may be a read error. The chain links TRBV15 to TRBJ2-7; a possible D gene is TRBD2 (6 bases). The V gene lost 5 bases and the J gene lost 8 bases, with 19 bases spanning the gap. This CDR3 contains 14 residues. CDR1 and CDR2 from the germline V gene are LNHNV and YYDKDF (reference sequence). The CDR3 DNA follows: TGTGCCACCAGCCGGGCGGAGCGGGTGATGAAGCAGTACTTC. It codes for CATSRAERVMKQYF.

This clonotype was seen at least ten times. V is TRBV20-1 and J is TRBJ2-7, with TRBD2 identical over 8 bases. Unmatched junction bases numbered 5, after V lost 6 bases and J lost 4 bases. Germline V gene sequence: CDR1 DFQATT, CDR2 SNEGSKA (reference sequence). The CDR3 totals 12 residues. CDR3: CSASGGLYEQYF. The DNA of the CDR3 is TGCAGTGCCAGCGGGGGTTTGTACGAGCAGTACTTC.

This clonotype was counted many times. This chain connects TRBV6-5 to TRBJ2-7; no firm D call. The CDR3 has 15 residues. V lost 0 bases and J lost 3, with 12 bases in between. The V gene's germline CDR1 is MNHEY and CDR2 SVGAGI. In DNA, the CDR3 is TGTGCCAGCAGTTACTCGCTCTCTCAGGACTACGAGCAGTACTTC. Its translation is CASSYSLSQDYEQYF.

This clonotype was seen ten or more times. This rearrangement joins TRBV20-1 to TRBJ2-3; TRBD2 aligns across 13 bases. Unmatched junction bases numbered 4, after V lost 6 bases and J lost 4 bases. CDR1 and CDR2 from the germline V gene are DFQATT and SNEGSKA (reference sequence). This CDR3 spans 14 amino acids. In DNA, the CDR3 is TGCAGTGCCATGGGACTAGCGGGATCAGATACGCAGTATTTT. Protein sequence: CSAMGLAGSDTQYF.

This clonotype was recorded many times. The chain joins TRBV29-1 to TRBJ2-5, with no clear D. Germline V gives CDR1 SQVTM, CDR2 ANQGSEA. V dropped 7 bases and J dropped 2 bases, with 11 bases sitting between them. The CDR3 covers 12 residues. The DNA for the CDR3 is TGCAGCGCAGCATTGGATCAAGAGACCCAGTACTTC. Translating it yields CSAALDQETQYF. The variable domain in full, with the rest retrieved from reference TRBV29-1 and TRBJ2-5, is SAVISQKPSRDICQRGTSLTIQCQVDSQVTMMFWYRQQPGQSLTLIATANQGSEATYESGFVIDKFPISRPNLTFSTLTVSNMSPEDSSIYLCSAALDQETQYFGPGTRLLVL.